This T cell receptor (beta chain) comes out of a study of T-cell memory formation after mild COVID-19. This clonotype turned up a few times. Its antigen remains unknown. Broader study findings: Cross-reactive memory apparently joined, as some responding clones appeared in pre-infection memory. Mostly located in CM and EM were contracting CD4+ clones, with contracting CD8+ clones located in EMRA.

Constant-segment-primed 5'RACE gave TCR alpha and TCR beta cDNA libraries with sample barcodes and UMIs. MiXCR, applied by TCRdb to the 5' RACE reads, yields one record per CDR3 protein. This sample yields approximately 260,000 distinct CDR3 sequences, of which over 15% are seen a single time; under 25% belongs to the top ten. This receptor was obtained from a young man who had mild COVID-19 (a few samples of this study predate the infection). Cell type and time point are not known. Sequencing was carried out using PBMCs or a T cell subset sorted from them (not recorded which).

In nucleotides, the CDR3 is TGTGCCAGCAGCCCCCAGCGGGGGAAGAATGAGCAGTTCTTC. Amino acid sequence: CASSPQRGKNEQFF. The rearrangement uses TRBV7-2 and TRBJ2-1; TRBD2 matches at 8 bases. Trimming removed 5 bases from V and 7 bases from J; junction bases left unmatched: 7. The CDR3 has 14 amino acids. Per the germline V gene, CDR1 is SGHTA and CDR2 is FQGNSA. The variable domain in full, with the rest retrieved from reference TRBV7-2 and TRBJ2-1, is GAGVSQSPSNKVTEKGKDVELRCDPISGHTALYWYRQSLGQGLEFLIYFQGNSAPDKSGLPSDRFSAERTGGSVSTLTIQRTQQEDSAVYLCASSPQRGKNEQFFGPGTRLTVL.